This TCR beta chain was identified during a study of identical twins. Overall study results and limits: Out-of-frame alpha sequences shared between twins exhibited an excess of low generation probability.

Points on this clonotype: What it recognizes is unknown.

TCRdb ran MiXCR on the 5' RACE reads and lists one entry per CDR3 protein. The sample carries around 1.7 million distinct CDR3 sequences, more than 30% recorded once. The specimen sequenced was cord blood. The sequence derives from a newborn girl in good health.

CDR3 nucleotide sequence: TGTGCCAGCAGATGGGACCACAATCAGCCCCAGCATTTT. Protein sequence: CASRWDHNQPQHF. The chain employs TRBV12-3 or TRBV12-4 and TRBJ1-5; the D gene is possibly TRBD1 (5 bases). This CDR3 region has 13 residues. Trimming removed 6 bases from V and 3 bases from J, with 9 bases in between.